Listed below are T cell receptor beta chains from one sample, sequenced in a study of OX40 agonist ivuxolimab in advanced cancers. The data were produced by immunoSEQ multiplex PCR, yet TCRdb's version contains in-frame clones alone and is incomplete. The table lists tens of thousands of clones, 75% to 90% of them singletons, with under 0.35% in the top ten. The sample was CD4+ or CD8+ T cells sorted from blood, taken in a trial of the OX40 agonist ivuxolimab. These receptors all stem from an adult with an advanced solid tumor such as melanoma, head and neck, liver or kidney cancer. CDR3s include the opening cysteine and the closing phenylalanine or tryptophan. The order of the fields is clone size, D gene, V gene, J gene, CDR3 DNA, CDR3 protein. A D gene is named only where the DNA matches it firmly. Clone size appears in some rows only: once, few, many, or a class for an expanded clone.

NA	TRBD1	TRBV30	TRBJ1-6	TGTGCCTGGAGTGTACAGGGGGTAGGATCTAATTCACCCCTCCACTTT	CAWSVQGVGSNSPLHF
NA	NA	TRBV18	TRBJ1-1	TGTGCCAGCTCACCCGCAACGGTGAACACTGAAGCTTTCTTT	CASSPATVNTEAFF
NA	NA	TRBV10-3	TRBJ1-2	TGTGCCATCAGAGAAGGACGAAACTATGGCTACACCTTC	CAIREGRNYGYTF
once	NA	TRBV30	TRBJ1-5	TGTGCCTGGAGTGTACCTATAGGGGATCAGCCCCAGCATTTT	CAWSVPIGDQPQHF
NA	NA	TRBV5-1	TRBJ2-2	TGCGCCAGCAGCTCCTCCTCCGGGGGATACGGCGGGGAGCTGTTTTTT	CASSSSSGGYGGELFF
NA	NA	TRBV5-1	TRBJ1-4	TGCGCCAGCAGCTTGGGACAGGTTGCAACTAATGAAAAACTGTTTTTT	CASSLGQVATNEKLFF
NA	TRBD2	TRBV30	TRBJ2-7	TGTGCCTGGAGCCTGTTGGGCCTAGCGGATCGATACGAGCAGTACTTC	CAWSLLGLADRYEQYF
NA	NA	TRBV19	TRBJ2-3	TGTGCCAGTAGTATAGCCACCGACCCCACAGATACGCAGTATTTT	CASSIATDPTDTQYF
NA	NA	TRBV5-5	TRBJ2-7	TGTGCCAGCACCCCCCGGTACGACACAGCGGAGGAGTACTTC	CASTPRYDTAEEYF
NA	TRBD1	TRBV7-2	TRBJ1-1	TGTGCCAGCAGCCCAGGGGACAGACTAAACACTGAAGCTTTCTTT	CASSPGDRLNTEAFF
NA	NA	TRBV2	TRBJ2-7	TGTGCCAGCAGTGAACAGGGAACCTACGAGCAGTACTTC	CASSEQGTYEQYF
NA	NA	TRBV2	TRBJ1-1	TGTGCCAGCAGCCTCTCTTCCAGGGGATTAGGCCCTGAAGCTTTCTTT	CASSLSSRGLGPEAFF
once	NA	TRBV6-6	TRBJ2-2	TGTGCCAGCAGTTCGACCTTGAACACCGGGGAGCTGTTTTTT	CASSSTLNTGELFF
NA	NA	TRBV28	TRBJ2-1	TGTGCCAGCAGGAACGGTGCTGGCTCCTACAATGAGCAGTTCTTC	CASRNGAGSYNEQFF
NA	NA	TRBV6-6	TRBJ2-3	TGTGCCAGCCTCGGCAGGAACGCATACACAGATACGCAGTATTTT	CASLGRNAYTDTQYF
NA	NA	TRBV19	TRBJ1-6	TGTGCCAGTACCGCGCTGGGGCGAGGGAGTTCACCCCTCCACTTT	CASTALGRGSSPLHF
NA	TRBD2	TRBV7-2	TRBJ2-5	TGTGCCAGCAGCTTATTGTTAGGCGGGGGGGTCCCAGAGACCCAGTACTTC	CASSLLLGGGVPETQYF
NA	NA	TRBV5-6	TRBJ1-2	TGTGCCAGCAGCTTGGAAAAGGACGATTTAACCTTC	CASSLEKDDLTF
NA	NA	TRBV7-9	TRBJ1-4	TGTGCCAGCAGCTCCTGGACAGCACGGAATGAAAAACTGTTTTTT	CASSSWTARNEKLFF
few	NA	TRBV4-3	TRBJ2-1	TGCGCCAGCAGCCAAGTAAGCGATGAGCAGTTCTTC	CASSQVSDEQFF
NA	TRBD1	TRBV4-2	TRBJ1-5	TGTGCCAGCAGCCACCGGACAGGCCGCAATCAGCCCCAGCATTTT	CASSHRTGRNQPQHF
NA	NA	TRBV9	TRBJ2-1	TGTGCCAGCAGCGTAGTTGGGGGTTACAATGAGCAGTTCTTC	CASSVVGGYNEQFF